This TCR beta chain emerged from a study of blood T cell repertoires in COVID-19. Produced via immunoSEQ multiplex PCR; TCRdb's table is partial and in-frame only. The data contain roughly 250,000 clones, about 89% of them singletons. The study drew participants aged about 18 to 90 years from under 30 US areas. Donors of Cohort 3 who recovered were those that had two negative PCRs, clearance, or symptom resolution. This CDR3 has 13 amino acids. Trimming stripped 8 bases from V and 1 base from J, with 6 bases between. This clone was found many times. V gene TRBV12-3 or TRBV12-4 combines with J gene TRBJ2-6; D remains ambiguous. The sequence was collected from a man aged 35-49 years who had recovered from COVID-19. Sequences were obtained from PBMCs or T cells enriched from blood (not recorded which). The CDR3 loop reads CASLRSGANVLTF. DNA for the CDR3: TGTGCCAGCTTGCGGTCTGGGGCCAACGTCCTGACTTTC.